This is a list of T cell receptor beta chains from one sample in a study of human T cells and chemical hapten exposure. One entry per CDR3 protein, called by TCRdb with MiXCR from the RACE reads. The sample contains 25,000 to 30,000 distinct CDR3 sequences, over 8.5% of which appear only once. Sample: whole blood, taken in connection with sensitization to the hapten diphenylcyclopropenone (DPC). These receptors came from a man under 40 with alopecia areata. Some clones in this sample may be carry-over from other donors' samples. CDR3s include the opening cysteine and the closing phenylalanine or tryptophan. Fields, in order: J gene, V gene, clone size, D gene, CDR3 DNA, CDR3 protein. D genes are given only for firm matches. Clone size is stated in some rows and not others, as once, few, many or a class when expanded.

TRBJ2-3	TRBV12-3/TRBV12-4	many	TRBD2	TGTGCCAGCAGTTCCATCAGCGGGGCAGATACGCAGTATTTT	CASSSISGADTQYF
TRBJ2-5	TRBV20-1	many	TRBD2	TGCAGTGCTAGTCCTAGCGGGGGGGCCGGGCAAGAGACCCAGTACTTC	CSASPSGGAGQETQYF
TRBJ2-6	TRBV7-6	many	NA	TGTGCCAGCAGCCCCGGGGTCCTGACTTTC	CASSPGVLTF
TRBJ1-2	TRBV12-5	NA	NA	TGTGCTAGTGGTGATACGGGACTCAACTATGGCTACACCTTC	CASGDTGLNYGYTF
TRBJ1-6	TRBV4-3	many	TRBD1	TGCGCCAGCAGCAAAGAGACAGGACAGGGCGGTTCACCCCTCCACTTT	CASSKETGQGGSPLHF
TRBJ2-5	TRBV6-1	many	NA	TGTGCCAGCAGTGAATTACGACAGCCTAGTTTAGGGGAGACCCAGTACTTC	CASSELRQPSLGETQYF
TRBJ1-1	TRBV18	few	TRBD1	TGTGCCAGCTCACCAGGACAGGGCTCGAACACTGAAGCTTTCTTT	CASSPGQGSNTEAFF
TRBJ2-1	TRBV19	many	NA	TGTGCCAGTAGTGCTAGCGTAAGACTTACTGAGCAGTTCTTC	CASSASVRLTEQFF
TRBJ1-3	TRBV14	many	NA	TGTGCCAGCAGCCAAGGGTTCAGTGGAAACACCATATATTTT	CASSQGFSGNTIYF
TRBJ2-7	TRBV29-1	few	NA	TGCAGCGTGACACAGGTCTACGAGCAGTACTTC	CSVTQVYEQYF
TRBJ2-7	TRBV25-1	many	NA	TGTGCCAGCAGTGAACCGAATACGGCAAGGGTCGAGCAGTACTTC	CASSEPNTARVEQYF
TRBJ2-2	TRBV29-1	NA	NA	TGCAGCGTTGCAGGGAACGGGGAGCTGTTTTTT	CSVAGNGELFF
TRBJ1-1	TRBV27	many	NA	TGTGCCAGCAGTTTAAGGGCCGGGGCAGATATGAACACTGAAGCTTTCTTT	CASSLRAGADMNTEAFF
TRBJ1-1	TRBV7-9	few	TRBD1	TGTGCCAGCAGCCGAACGGACAGGCGGCTGAACACTGAAGCTTTCTTT	CASSRTDRRLNTEAFF
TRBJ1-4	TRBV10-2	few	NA	TGCGCCAGCAGTGACCATCGGCTCAAAAGGGGACTGTTTTTT	CASSDHRLKRGLFF
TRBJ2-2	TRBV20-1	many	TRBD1	TGCAGTGCCCGGGACAGGGAGGCCAGGGAGCTGTTTTTT	CSARDREARELFF
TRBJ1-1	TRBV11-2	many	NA	TGTGCCAGCATCACCCCTGCGGGAGAAGCTTTCTTT	CASITPAGEAFF
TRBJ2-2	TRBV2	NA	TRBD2	TGTGCCAGCAGTGCCAAACTAGCGGGGGGAAACACCGGGGAGCTGTTTTTT	CASSAKLAGGNTGELFF
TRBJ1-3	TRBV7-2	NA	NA	TGTGCCAGCAGCTTAGAACGCACTGGAAACACCATATATTTT	CASSLERTGNTIYF
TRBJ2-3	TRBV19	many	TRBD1	TGTGCCAGTAGTGACAGGGGCCTAAGCACAGATACGCAGTATTTT	CASSDRGLSTDTQYF
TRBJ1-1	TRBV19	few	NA	TGTGCCAGTAGTATGAGAAAGGCGGGCGCGAGGAACACTGAAGCTTTCTTT	CASSMRKAGARNTEAFF
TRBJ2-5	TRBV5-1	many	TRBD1	TGCGCCAGCAGCTTGGGGGACAGGGGAGAGACCCAGTACTTC	CASSLGDRGETQYF
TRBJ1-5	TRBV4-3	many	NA	TGCGCCAGCAGCCAAGAACTGAGAGAGAATCAGCCCCAGCATTTT	CASSQELRENQPQHF
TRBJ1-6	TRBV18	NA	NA	TGTGCCAGCTCACCTGGAAATTCACCCCTCCACTTT	CASSPGNSPLHF
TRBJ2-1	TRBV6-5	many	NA	TGTGCCAGCAGTCGTGACCCGGGGAATGAGCAGTTCTTC	CASSRDPGNEQFF
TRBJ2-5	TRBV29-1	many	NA	TGCAGCGTCCATACCTGGAGGGTACAAGAGACCCAGTACTTC	CSVHTWRVQETQYF
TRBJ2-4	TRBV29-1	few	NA	TGCAGCGTAAACGGGGGAGACATTCAGTACTTC	CSVNGGDIQYF
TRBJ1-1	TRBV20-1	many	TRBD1	TGCAGTGCTAGGGGACAGGGCGAATCGAACACTGAAGCTTTCTTT	CSARGQGESNTEAFF
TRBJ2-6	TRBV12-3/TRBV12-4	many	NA	TGTGCCAGCAGTCCACTATCTGGGGCCAACGTCCTGACTTTC	CASSPLSGANVLTF
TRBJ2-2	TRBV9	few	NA	TGTGCCAGCAGCCCCAGTGGGACCACGAACACCGGGGAGCTGTTTTTT	CASSPSGTTNTGELFF
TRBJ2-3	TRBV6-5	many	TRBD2	TGTGCCCCCGGAGCGGGAGGGCCCGATACGCAGTATTTT	CAPGAGGPDTQYF
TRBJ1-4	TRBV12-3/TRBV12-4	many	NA	TGTGCCAGCAGTTTAAGGTCGCGGGCCGGTGAAAAACTGTTTTTT	CASSLRSRAGEKLFF
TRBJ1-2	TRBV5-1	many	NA	TGCGCCAGCAGCTTGGCGTTGGAGGGAGGCTACACCTTC	CASSLALEGGYTF
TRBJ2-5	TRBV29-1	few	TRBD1	TGCAGCGTGCCCAGACAGGGGGTGGGGGAGACCCAGTACTTC	CSVPRQGVGETQYF
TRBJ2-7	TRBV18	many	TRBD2	TGTGCCAGCTCACCAGCGGGACTAGCCCTTAACTCCTACGAGCAGTACTTC	CASSPAGLALNSYEQYF
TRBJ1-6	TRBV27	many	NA	TGTGCCAGCAGTCTCTCCGTGAATTCACCCCTCCACTTT	CASSLSVNSPLHF
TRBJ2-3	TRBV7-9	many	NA	TGTGCCAGCAGCTTAGCCAGCCAGGGCCCGGTCACAGATACGCAGTATTTT	CASSLASQGPVTDTQYF
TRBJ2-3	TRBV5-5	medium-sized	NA	TGTGCCAGCAGCCCTATCCCAACAGGGAGGGAAGATACGCAGTATTTT	CASSPIPTGREDTQYF
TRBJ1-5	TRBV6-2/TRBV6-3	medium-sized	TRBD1	TGTGCCAGCAGTTCGGGACAGGGGGCTTCGCCCCAGCATTTT	CASSSGQGASPQHF
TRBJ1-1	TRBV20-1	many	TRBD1	TGCAGTGCTAGTACTTTACAGGGGATGAACACTGAAGCTTTCTTT	CSASTLQGMNTEAFF
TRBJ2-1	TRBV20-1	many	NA	TGCAGTGCTAGTTCAGGGGACAATGAGCAGTTCTTC	CSASSGDNEQFF
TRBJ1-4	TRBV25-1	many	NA	TGTGCCAGCAGTGAATTAACAGGAGATAATGAAAAACTGTTTTTT	CASSELTGDNEKLFF
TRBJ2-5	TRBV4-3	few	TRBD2	TGCGCCAGCAGCAGGACTAGCGGGGTCCAAGAGACCCAGTACTTC	CASSRTSGVQETQYF